This T cell receptor beta chain was sequenced during a study of vaccination effects on CD4 cells after COVID-19 (dated by TCRdb to the early 2020s). About the study as a whole: After vaccination, three convalescent patients were sampled both early (day +14) and late (day +241, +227, +161 respectively). The full study included around nine COVID-19 convalescent patients and several SARS-CoV-2-naive healthy vaccine recipients. Cultures from other donors in the study were sequenced using the Oncomine TCR Beta short-read assay on an Illumina iSeq 100. Across the study, the median time from the second dose to post-vaccine sampling was 72 days (range 14 to 241). In both COVID-19 convalescent patients and infection-naive vaccine recipients, the study compared SARS-CoV-2 spike-specific CD4+ TCR repertoires from before mRNA vaccination with those from after it. The investigation overall reported the following: The study was limited by a small number of convalescent patients, and early post-infection timepoints were lacking. In convalescent patients, the post-vaccine spike-reactive repertoire was composed mainly of new vaccine-induced clones that were largely distinct from infection-induced clones. At late post-vaccination timepoints, both infection-induced and vaccine-induced clones showed marked clonal contraction, consistent with waning T cell responses.

CDR3 length: 18 amino acids, cysteine to phenylalanine. Of all the DNA, just the CDR3 is kept, 54 bases in frame from base 1. CDR1 GTSNPN and CDR2 SVGIG were looked up in the germline V gene (reference sequence). V was cut back by 0 bases and J by 0 bases, leaving a gap of 20 bases between them. In the ViraFEST assay, PBMC were stimulated with viral peptide pools, and TCR sequencing was then used to find antigen-specific CD4+ T cell clonotypes based on their expansion. After less than 13 days of culture, CD4+ T cells were isolated with the EasySep CD4+ T cell isolation kit. PCR-confirmed SARS-CoV-2 infection had occurred in convalescent patients between March and December 2020, before the Alpha, Beta and Delta variants emerged in the United States. Two doses of either the BNT162b2 or the mRNA-1273 mRNA SARS-CoV-2 vaccine were administered to participants. Each well held under 2.5 million PBMC cultured in IMDM containing 5% human AB serum, 9 to 10 IU/ml IL-2 and gentamicin, along with roughly 10 ug/ml peptides. On days 3 and 7, half of the culture medium was replaced with fresh IL-2-containing medium. Unless noted otherwise, every peptide stimulation condition was grown in triplicate wells. PBMC were separated from whole blood using Ficoll-Paque Plus gradient centrifugation and were then either cryopreserved at -140C or used fresh. Overlapping peptide pools spanned the spike proteins of SARS-CoV-2 and the common cold coronaviruses HCoV-NL63, HCoV-OC43 and HCoV-229E. The QIAamp micro DNA kit was used to extract genomic DNA from the cultured CD4+ T cells.

In the case of this clone: The antigen it recognizes is unknown. Base quality data are lacking; no much larger clone is found one base away.

The library was prepared using the immunoSEQ multiplex PCR assay. DNA from the cultured and isolated CD4+ T cells underwent TCR beta CDR3 sequencing. Processing in the source paper ran as follows. Non-productive TCR sequences were removed and reads were trimmed to the CDR3 region, keeping CDR3s of at least 7 amino acids. Antigen-specific clonotypes were identified with the MANAFEST web app by comparing expansion in peptide wells against reference cultures. Positive clones required FDR<0.05 expansion versus reference and all other wells, odds ratio above 5, and frequency above 0.1% in two replicate wells. Cross-reactive clonotypes were defined as significantly expanded in SARS-CoV-2 spike wells and in at least one common cold coronavirus spike condition. CDR3 similarity was assessed by Levenshtein distance with the stringdist R package, and unrooted trees were built with ape in R 3.6.1. TCRdb limited this immuneACCESS table to in-frame rearrangements with V and J called. A share of clones is missing; checked studies link under half to unresolved V genes, and the rest is unexplained. D and trimming come from the DNA, and the V and J calls and clone size come from that table. Here the sample has some 14,000 clones; about 70% occur a single time. In total, the top ten clones hold approximately 23% of the sample.

The sequence was collected from a human donor who had a prior SARS-CoV-2 infection. The sequence joins TRBV30 to TRBJ2-5; the D gene could be either TRBD1 or TRBD2, each agreeing at 6 bases. This specimen was CD4+ T cells from PBMCs cultured with HCoV-NL63 spike peptides, taken after COVID-19 vaccination. The cell subset or site label on this specimen signifies: HCoV-NL63 spike overlapping peptide pool stimulation. CDR3 sequence: CAWSVRRGRTWYQETQYF. The DNA is TGTGCCTGGAGTGTTAGACGGGGGCGAACTTGGTACCAAGAGACCCAGTACTTC.